This T cell receptor (beta chain) is drawn from a study of T-cell reconstitution after alpha-beta-depleted transplantation in children. General observations from the study: A year had passed since transplant, and T-cell counts and diversity by then came mostly from newly produced T cells. After transplant, high TCRbeta diversity at day 60 in some patients arose from surviving recipient T cells and thymic progenitors. By about two months after transplant, alpha-beta T cells reportedly arose from several hundred graft clones that had expanded.

The ends were cut back, 1 base at V and 4 bases at J, with 11 bases in the middle. Germline V gene lookup returns CDR1 SGHRS and CDR2 YFSETQ. The CDR3 has 15 amino acids. The TCRbeta library was prepared with unique molecular identifiers. TCRdb independently ran MiXCR on the PCR reads; one entry per CDR3 protein. The data show about a million distinct CDR3 sequences, 25% to 35% seen once. This clonotype was detected only a few times. Its target is unknown. This clonotype was sampled from a boy under two years old who had a stem cell transplant for SCID, so the T cells may come from the graft donor. The chain couples TRBV5-1 to TRBJ2-2, with D unclear. Sequenced material: PBMCs, mostly from graft donor cells, taken 360 days after TCRalphabeta/CD19-depleted stem cell transplant. DNA for the CDR3: TGCGCCAGCAGCTTGAACCAGGAAAGCACCGGGGAGCTGTTTTTT. It codes for CASSLNQESTGELFF.